The T cell receptor beta chain under discussion was sequenced for a study of T-cell memory formation after mild COVID-19. About the study: In these data, TCR clusters were largely donor specific. Points from the study as a whole: Clones contracting across day 15 to 85 had a balanced CD4/CD8 profile; later expanding clones leaned CD4+. For contracting clones, CD4+ ones sat mainly in CM and EM, CD8+ in EMRA.

5'RACE with constant-segment primers built TCRalpha and TCRbeta cDNA libraries with UMIs. TCRdb reprocessed the 5' RACE reads via MiXCR and lists one record per CDR3 protein. The sample yields 250,000 to 300,000 distinct CDR3 sequences, approximately 8% seen once. Trimming removed 7 bases at V and 5 bases at J, with 17 bases between. The CDR3 has 15 residues. Germline V gene data show CDR1 as SGHVS and CDR2 as FNYEAQ. As to this clonotype: Its cognate antigen is unknown.

The chain joins TRBV7-6 to TRBJ2-2; D is uncertain. The material sequenced was PBMCs or a T cell subset sorted from them (not recorded which). This TCR was sampled from a man between 18 and 35 years old who had mild COVID-19 (a few samples of this study predate the infection). Cell type and time point are not known. CDR3 in amino acids: CASIDRLGPTGELFF. In DNA, the CDR3 is TGTGCCAGCATAGATCGTCTAGGGCCAACCGGGGAGCTGTTTTTT.